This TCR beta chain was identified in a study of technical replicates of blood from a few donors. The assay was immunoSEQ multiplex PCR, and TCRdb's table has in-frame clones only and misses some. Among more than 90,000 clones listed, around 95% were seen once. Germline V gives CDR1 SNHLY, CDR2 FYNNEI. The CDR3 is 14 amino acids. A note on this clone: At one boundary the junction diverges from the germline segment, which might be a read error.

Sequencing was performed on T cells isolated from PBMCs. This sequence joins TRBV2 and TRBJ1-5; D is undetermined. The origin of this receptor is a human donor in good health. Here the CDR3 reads CASREDPFNQPQHF. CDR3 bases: TGTGCCAGCAGGGAAGATCCCTTCAATCAGCCCCAGCATTTT.